These 5 T cell receptor beta chains originate from one sample sequenced in a study of blood T cell repertoires in COVID-19. Sequencing used immunoSEQ multiplex PCR; TCRdb keeps in-frame clones, though not all of them. Here the sample spans 310,000 or so clones, roughly 89% being singletons. The specimen was peripheral blood. The receptors were sampled from a man aged 25 to 45 with COVID-19, enrolled during active disease.

CDR3 sequence (DNA): TGTGCCAGCAGGCGGGGTAGTATGAATGAGCAGTTCTTC. Translated: CASRRGSMNEQFF. The chain employs TRBV12-3 or TRBV12-4 and TRBJ2-1, with D perhaps TRBD2 (6 bases). V lost 6 bases and J 7 bases, leaving 13 bases between the germline ends. CDR3 length equals 13 residues.

The chain uses TRBV19 and TRBJ2-1; D uncertain. Trimming took 3 bases from V and 5 from J, leaving 14 bases between them. Germline CDR1 LNHDA, CDR2 SQIVND (reference sequence). This CDR3 has 15 amino acids. The CDR3 bases are TGTGCCAGTAGTATGCTGGCGGCCTTCAACAATGAGCAGTTCTTC. Protein product: CASSMLAAFNNEQFF.

This sequence joins TRBV3-1 (or the pseudogene TRBV3-2) and TRBJ2-7, with a weak D call TRBD2 (6 bases). The germline CDR1 and CDR2 sequences are LGHDT and YNNKEL (reference sequence). The CDR3 is 14 amino acids. V was pared by 3 bases and J by 0 bases, with 9 bases between. For the CDR3, the DNA is TGTGCCAGCAGCCACGGGAGTCTCTCCTACGAGCAGTACTTC. This gives the protein CASSHGSLSYEQYF.

This chain links TRBV28 with TRBJ1-1; 8 bases are a match to TRBD1. Germline V CDR1 and CDR2: MDHEN, SYDVKM. V lost 1 base, J lost 2 bases, and 15 bases stayed unmatched. The CDR3 length is 19 residues. The CDR3: CASSLFVRTGTLINTEAFF. DNA for the CDR3: TGTGCCAGCAGTTTATTCGTCAGGACAGGGACCCTGATCAACACTGAAGCTTTCTTT.

V gene TRBV5-1 combines with J gene TRBJ1-2; D is uncertain. The CDR3 runs to 13 residues. The ends were cut back, 2 bases at V and 7 bases at J, with 12 bases in the middle. Germline V lookup: CDR1 SGHRS, CDR2 YFSETQ. CDR3 in amino acids: CASSFTGERGYTF. For the CDR3, the DNA is TGCGCCAGCAGCTTCACCGGGGAGCGTGGCTACACCTTC.